These 21 T cell receptor beta chains were all obtained from the same sample, sequenced in a study of T cells after yellow fever vaccination. TCRdb independently ran MiXCR on the 5' RACE reads; one entry per CDR3 protein. The repertoire holds 250,000 or so distinct CDR3 sequences, with roughly 7.2% as singletons. This material consisted of CD4+ T cells sorted from PBMCs, taken 15 days after the yellow fever booster vaccination. The receptors derive from a man aged 30 to 45 who received the YFV17D yellow fever vaccine.

Only a few counts were recorded for this clonotype. The chain uses TRBV7-9 and TRBJ2-7, with a possible D match to TRBD1 (7 bases). There are 13 residues in the CDR3. In germline, CDR1 is SEHNR, CDR2 FQNEAQ (reference sequence). The V end was cut by 3 bases, the J end by 6 bases, with 12 bases between. The CDR3 region has the DNA TGTGCCAGCAGCTTCCAGGGGGGTGGCGAGCAGTACTTC. It encodes CASSFQGGGEQYF.

This clonotype was recorded a few times. This sequence joins TRBV7-6 and TRBJ1-5, with unresolved D. CDR1 and CDR2 (germline): SGHVS, FNYEAQ. Trimming took 0 bases from V and 9 from J, leaving 9 bases between them. This CDR3 region has 13 residues. The CDR3 DNA follows: TGTGCCAGCAGCTTAGCGGCAGGTTGGCCCCAGCATTTT. Translated: CASSLAAGWPQHF.

This clonotype showed up just a few times. The chain recombines TRBV6-7 with TRBJ2-7; 9 nucleotides match TRBD2. TRBV6-7 is treated as an ORF (open reading frame) with a function not yet certain. The CDR3 is made up of 18 amino acids. V trimming: 2 bases; J trimming: 2 bases; junction bases outside the gene matches: 13. This CDR3 reads CASSYLGILAGLTYEQYF. The CDR3 nucleotides are TGTGCCAGCAGTTACCTCGGAATACTAGCGGGCCTTACCTACGAGCAGTACTTC.

This clonotype was detected ten times or more. The chain links TRBV30 to TRBJ2-3, with 7 bases lining up with TRBD2. The CDR3 has 14 residues. V trimming: 5 bases; J trimming: 7 bases; junction bases outside the gene matches: 12. Germline V CDR1 and CDR2: GTSNPN, SVGIG (reference sequence). DNA of the CDR3: TGTGCCTGGGGTCCCCTGGCGGGAGCGAATACGCAGTATTTT. As protein: CAWGPLAGANTQYF.

This clonotype was seen ten or more times. The chain is built from TRBV20-1 and TRBJ2-1, with 11 bases lining up with TRBD2. The CDR3 loop spans 15 amino acids. The germline V gene encodes CDR1 DFQATT and CDR2 SNEGSKA (reference sequence). V gave up 5 bases and J gave up 5 bases; unmatched junction bases: 8. CDR3 DNA: TGCAGTGCTGAGAAGCCGACTAGCGGGAACAATGAGCAGTTCTTC. This sequence encodes CSAEKPTSGNNEQFF.

The V and J genes are TRBV12-3 or TRBV12-4 and TRBJ2-3; 9 bases are a match to TRBD2. Trimming removed 6 bases from V and 0 bases from J; junction bases left unmatched: 4. There are 15 residues in the CDR3. CDR3 protein: CASRRTSASTDTQYF. The CDR3 DNA is TGTGCCAGCAGGCGGACTAGCGCGAGCACAGATACGCAGTATTTT.

The chain uses TRBV20-1 and TRBJ2-3; D unclear. This CDR3 comprises 10 residues. Germline-derived CDR1 and CDR2 are DFQATT and SNEGSKA (reference sequence). The CDR3 DNA follows: TGCAGCGCGGCTTATGGTGGGCAGTATTTT. This gives the protein CSAAYGGQYF.

This clonotype was counted only a few times. The V gene is TRBV6-1, the J gene TRBJ2-3; possibly TRBD2 for D (6 bases). Germline V gene sequence: CDR1 MNHNS, CDR2 SASEGT. The CDR3 loop spans 14 amino acids. The germline V and J ends were trimmed by 10 bases and 0 bases, with 14 bases remaining between them. In nucleotides, the CDR3 is TGTGCCACCGAGCACGGGACTAGCACAGATACGCAGTATTTT. Its translation: CATEHGTSTDTQYF.

There are a few counts of this clonotype. The CDR3 nucleotides are TGCAGTGCCCAGGCCCGTACTAGCGGGAGGGATGAGCAGTTCTTC. Translating it yields CSAQARTSGRDEQFF. The chain combines TRBV20-1 with TRBJ2-1, with TRBD2 matching over 13 bases. This CDR3 contains 15 residues. V shed 6 bases and J 8 bases; nucleotides not matched to a gene: 10. Germline lookup yields CDR1 DFQATT and CDR2 SNEGSKA (reference sequence).

The rearrangement links TRBV7-2 to TRBJ1-4, with D unresolved. The CDR3 spans 14 residues. Trimming took 5 bases from V and 0 from J, leaving 7 bases between them. Germline V lookup: CDR1 SGHTA, CDR2 FQGNSA. Here the CDR3 reads CASSIFATNEKLFF. The DNA of the CDR3 is TGTGCCAGCAGCATTTTTGCAACTAATGAAAAACTGTTTTTT.

V gene TRBV6-2 or TRBV6-3 combines with J gene TRBJ2-1; D remains ambiguous. This CDR3 has 12 residues. Deletions cut 6 bases from V and 3 bases from J, with 6 bases between. CDR1 is MNHEY and CDR2 is SVGEGT in the germline V gene. The CDR3 sequence is CASRPDYNEQFF. CDR3 DNA sequence: TGTGCCAGCAGACCCGACTACAATGAGCAGTTCTTC.

This clonotype showed up just a few times. The chain recombines TRBV5-4 with TRBJ2-1; no firm D call. The germline gives CDR1 SGHNT, CDR2 YYREEE (reference sequence). V was shortened by 0 bases and J by 0 bases, with 7 bases between the two germline ends. The CDR3 covers 15 residues. DNA of the CDR3: TGTGCCAGCAGCTTGGACCAAAGCTCCTACAATGAGCAGTTCTTC. It is translated as CASSLDQSSYNEQFF.

Concerning this clonotype itself: A much larger clone differs by one base, so this may be a read error. The rearrangement joins TRBV5-1 to TRBJ2-1; TRBD1 or TRBD2 may be the D gene (5 bases each). The CDR3 contains 13 residues. Germline V gives CDR1 SGHRS, CDR2 YFSETQ. The CDR3 region is CARSLGDTIEQFF. The CDR3 DNA is TGCGCCAGAAGCTTGGGGGATACTATTGAGCAGTTCTTC.

This clonotype was observed a few times. V and J are TRBV28 and TRBJ2-3; D is tentatively TRBD1 or TRBD2 (5 bases each). This CDR3 is built from 14 residues. V gave up 4 bases and J gave up 4 bases, with 12 bases separating them. Looked up from germline, CDR1 is MDHEN and CDR2 is SYDVKM. The CDR3 DNA is TGTGCCAGCAGTTCCGGGACCTTCGCAGATACGCAGTATTTT. Encoded protein: CASSSGTFADTQYF.

The chain is built from TRBV3-1 and TRBJ2-4; possible D gene TRBD1, 6 bases. The V and J ends lost 2 bases and 7 bases respectively, with 12 bases between them. The CDR3 has 14 residues. Germline V lookup: CDR1 LGHDT, CDR2 YNNKEL (reference sequence). The CDR3 loop reads CASSQPGARNIQYF. The CDR3 DNA sequence: TGTGCCAGCAGCCAACCAGGGGCGCGGAACATTCAGTACTTC.

This clonotype was seen only a few times. The V gene is TRBV5-1, the J gene TRBJ2-1, with 9 bases aligning to TRBD2. J lost 4 bases, V lost 1 base, and 3 bases had no gene match. The CDR3 consists of 15 residues. The germline gives CDR1 SGHRS, CDR2 YFSETQ. In DNA, the CDR3 is TGCGCCAGCAGCTTGAGTACTAGCGGGTACAATGAGCAGTTCTTC. As protein: CASSLSTSGYNEQFF.

This clonotype was seen only a few times. The V and J genes are TRBV19 and TRBJ2-2; 7 bases line up with TRBD2. CDR3 length: 17 amino acids. Germline CDR1 reads LNHDA; CDR2 reads SQIVND (reference sequence). J lost 0 bases, V lost 1 base, and 5 bases had no gene match. The CDR3 sequence is CASSIGGLTANTGELFF. CDR3 coding DNA: TGTGCCAGTAGTATAGGGGGACTAACCGCGAACACCGGGGAGCTGTTTTTT.

This clonotype occurred a few times. The V and J genes are TRBV5-1 and TRBJ2-3; D unclear. The V gene lost 4 bases and the J gene lost 2 bases, with 14 bases spanning the gap. This CDR3 is 15 amino acids long. The germline CDR1 and CDR2 sequences are SGHRS and YFSETQ. The CDR3 is CASSQSRPDTDTQYF. The CDR3 DNA follows: TGCGCCAGCAGCCAGTCCAGGCCTGACACAGATACGCAGTATTTT.

This clonotype was counted only a few times. J is TRBJ1-5 and V is TRBV12-3 or TRBV12-4; a possible D gene is TRBD1 (5 bases). Trimming stripped 2 bases from V and 9 bases from J, with 8 bases between. The CDR3 runs to 12 residues. DNA of the CDR3: TGTGCCAGCAGTTTATCGGGGGGGCCCCAGCATTTT. Its protein product is CASSLSGGPQHF.

This clonotype was observed a handful of times. V gene TRBV3-1 combines with J gene TRBJ2-3, with D possibly TRBD2 on 7 matching bases. CDR1 is LGHDT, CDR2 YNNKEL, per germline (reference sequence). Deletions cut 4 bases from V and 6 bases from J, with 17 bases between. CDR3 size: 15 residues. The CDR3 coding sequence is TGTGCCAGCAGCCTTCGGGGGGCCCAGCAGGATACGCAGTATTTT. Protein sequence: CASSLRGAQQDTQYF.

This clonotype was seen more than once but under ten times. V is TRBV20-1 and J is TRBJ1-6; D unresolved. Germline assignment: CDR1 DFQATT and CDR2 SNEGSKA (reference sequence). Trimming shortened V by 5 bases and J by 7 bases, and 12 bases separated the two germline ends. The CDR3 sequence is 13 residues long. The CDR3 loop reads CSAYTAENSPLHF. Written as DNA, the CDR3 is TGCAGTGCTTACACCGCTGAAAATTCACCCCTCCACTTT.